The 3 T cell receptor beta chains below come from one sample, sequenced in a study of cytomegalovirus exposure and HLA in healthy donors (dated by TCRdb to about 2017). Library generation was performed with the immunoSEQ multiplex PCR assay. A mixture of 60 forward primers for TCR Vbeta segments and 13 reverse primers for TCR Jbeta segments was used in the multiplex PCR. In TCRdb, the immuneACCESS table is reduced to in-frame sequences with V and J assigned. These tables do not hold every clone; where another copy was compared, an unresolved V gene accounts for under half, and the others remain unexplained. This sample gives some 95,000 clones in total; around 77% of them show up just once. The ten largest clones take up 6% to 8% of the sample. Sequenced material: PBMCs. Receptors were obtained from a man under 40 in good health and CMV-seronegative.

This sequence joins TRBV4-3 and TRBJ2-1; a weak D match, TRBD1 (6 bases). Per the germline V gene, CDR1 is LGHNA and CDR2 is YSLEER. The CDR3 is 15 amino acids. With 0 bases removed from V and 6 bases from J, the gap between germline ends came to 12 bases. This CDR3 reads CASSQEWGQFNEQFF. The CDR3 region has the DNA TGCGCCAGCAGCCAAGAATGGGGACAATTCAATGAGCAGTTCTTC.

This clone was seen more than once but under ten times. The V gene is TRBV19, the J gene TRBJ1-5; TRBD1 agrees at 7 bases. The CDR3 has 15 residues. Germline trimming cut 1 base from V and 3 bases from J; bases unmatched to any gene: 3. CDR1 and CDR2 (germline): LNHDA, SQIVND (reference sequence). The CDR3 loop reads CASSIGRGANQPQHF. The CDR3 nucleotides read TGTGCCAGTAGTATAGGCAGGGGGGCCAATCAGCCCCAGCATTTT. The full variable domain, its missing parts supplied by reference TRBV19 and TRBJ1-5, is DGGITQSPKYLFRKEGQNVTLSCEQNLNHDAMYWYRQDPGQGLRLIYYSQIVNDFQKGDIAEGYSVSREKKESFPLTVTSAQKNPTAFYLCASSIGRGANQPQHFGDGTRLSIL.

The CDR3 DNA sequence: TGTGCCAGCAGTTCCCGTAAGCCCTACGAGCAGTACTTC. Its translation is CASSSRKPYEQYF. The chain carries TRBV6-5 and TRBJ2-7; D remains ambiguous. The length of the CDR3 is 13 residues. Trimming took 4 bases from V and 2 from J, leaving 9 bases between them. CDR1 is MNHEY, CDR2 SVGAGI, per germline.